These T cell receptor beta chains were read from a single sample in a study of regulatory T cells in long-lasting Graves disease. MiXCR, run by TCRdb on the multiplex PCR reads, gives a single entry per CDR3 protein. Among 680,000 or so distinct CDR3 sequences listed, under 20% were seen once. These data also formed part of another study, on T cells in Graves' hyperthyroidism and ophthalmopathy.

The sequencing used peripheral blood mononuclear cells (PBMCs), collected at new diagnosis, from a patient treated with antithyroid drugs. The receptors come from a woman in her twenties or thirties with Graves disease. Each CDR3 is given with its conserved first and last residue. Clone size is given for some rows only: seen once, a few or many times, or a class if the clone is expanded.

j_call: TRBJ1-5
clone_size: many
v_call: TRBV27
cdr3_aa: CASSLVGGQPQHF

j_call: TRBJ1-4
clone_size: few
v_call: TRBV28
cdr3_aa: CASSIQWKTTNEKLFF

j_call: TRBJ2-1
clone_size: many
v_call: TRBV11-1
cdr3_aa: CASSSGQGRQFF

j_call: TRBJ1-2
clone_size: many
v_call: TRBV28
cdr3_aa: CASRGTDRNYGYTF

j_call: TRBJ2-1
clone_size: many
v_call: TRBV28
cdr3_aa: CASSLAGTVAYNEQFF

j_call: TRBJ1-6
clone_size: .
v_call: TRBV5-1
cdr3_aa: CASSLGTGVDGSPLHF

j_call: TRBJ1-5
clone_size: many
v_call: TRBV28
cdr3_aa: CASSYRTNIPGPQHF

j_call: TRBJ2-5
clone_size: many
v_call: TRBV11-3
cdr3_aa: CASSGRRVSETQYF

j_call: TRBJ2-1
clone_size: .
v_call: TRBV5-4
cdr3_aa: CASSPGQGASNEQFF

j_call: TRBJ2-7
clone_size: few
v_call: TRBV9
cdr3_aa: CASSVGTGAMYEQYF

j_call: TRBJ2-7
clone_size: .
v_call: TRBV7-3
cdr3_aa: CASSLTPGGSYEQYF

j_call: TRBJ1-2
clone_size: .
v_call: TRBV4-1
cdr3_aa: CANSQPGTAKDGYTF

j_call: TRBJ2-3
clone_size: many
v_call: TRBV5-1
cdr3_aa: CASSLLPGGTDTQYF

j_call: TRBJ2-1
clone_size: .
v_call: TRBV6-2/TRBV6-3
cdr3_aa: CASSSESPGTTYNEQFF

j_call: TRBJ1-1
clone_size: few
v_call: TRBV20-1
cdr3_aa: CSARPPTNTEAFF

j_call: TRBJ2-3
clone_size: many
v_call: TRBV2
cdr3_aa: CASSDGGFSASTDTQYF

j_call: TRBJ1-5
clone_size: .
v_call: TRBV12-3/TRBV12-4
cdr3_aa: CASSFTESNQPQHF

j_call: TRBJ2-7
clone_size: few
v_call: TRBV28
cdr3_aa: CASSLQDRAYEQYF

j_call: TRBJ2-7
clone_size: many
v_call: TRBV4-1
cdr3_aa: CASSLLRGSGEQYF

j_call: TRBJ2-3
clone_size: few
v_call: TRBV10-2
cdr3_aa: CATTPGTGGTDTQYF

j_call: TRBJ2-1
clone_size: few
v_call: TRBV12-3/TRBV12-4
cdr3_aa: CASSLWSLNEQFF

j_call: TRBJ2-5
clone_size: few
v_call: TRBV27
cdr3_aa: CASSRDRRGTQYF

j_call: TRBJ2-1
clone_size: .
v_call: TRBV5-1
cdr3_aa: CASSFSGSTYNEQFF

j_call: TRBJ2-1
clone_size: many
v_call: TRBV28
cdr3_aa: CASSFGGMNEQFF

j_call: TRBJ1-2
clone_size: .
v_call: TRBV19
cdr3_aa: CVSTSTGGKGGYTF

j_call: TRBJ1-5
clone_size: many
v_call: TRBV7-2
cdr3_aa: CASSPPGRLGQPQHF

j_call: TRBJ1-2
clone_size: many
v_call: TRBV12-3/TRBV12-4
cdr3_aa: CASSPQGAGGYTF